These 14 T cell receptor beta chains were all obtained from the same sample, sequenced in a study of blood T cell repertoires in COVID-19. Repertoires were generated with immunoSEQ multiplex PCR, while TCRdb's copy carries only in-frame clones and drops some. The sample includes about 380,000 clones, about 89% of them seen just once. The sequencing sample was made of peripheral blood. The receptor source for this set is a man aged 40-50 years with acute or convalescent COVID-19.

The chain carries TRBV9 and TRBJ1-2, with D unclear. Looked up from germline, CDR1 is SGDLS and CDR2 is YYNGEE. Trimming took off 1 base at V and 5 bases at J, with 6 bases between the two ends. The CDR3 loop spans 12 amino acids. As DNA, the CDR3 is TGTGCCAGCAGCGTACACCAGTATGGCTACACCTTC. This codes for CASSVHQYGYTF.

The gene calls are TRBV14 and TRBJ2-5, with unresolved D. Trimming took off 4 bases at V and 0 bases at J, with 18 bases between the two ends. CDR3 length: 17 residues. Germline loops: CDR1 SGHDN, CDR2 FVKESK. CDR3 DNA: TGTGCCAGCAGCCCTTCCGGTGTAGCCGACTACCAAGAGACCCAGTACTTC. Protein sequence: CASSPSGVADYQETQYF.

This chain connects TRBV19 to TRBJ2-3; 13 positions agree with TRBD2. Germline V CDR1 and CDR2: LNHDA, SQIVND (reference sequence). The length of the CDR3 is 17 residues. The J segment lost 2 bases and the V segment lost 4 bases, leaving 6 bases of the junction unmatched. The CDR3: CASSRSGLAGFTDTQYF. In DNA, the CDR3 is TGTGCCAGTAGTAGATCGGGACTAGCGGGGTTCACAGATACGCAGTATTTT.

The rearrangement uses TRBV29-1 and TRBJ2-3; 8 positions agree with TRBD1. The V gene end was trimmed by 7 bases and the J gene end by 2 bases; junction bases not matched to a gene: 8. The CDR3 is 14 residues long. Per germline, CDR1 SQVTM and CDR2 ANQGSEA. CDR3 region: CSGRQGRLTDTQYF. As DNA, the CDR3 is TGCAGCGGGAGACAGGGGAGGCTCACAGATACGCAGTATTTT.

V is TRBV9 and J is TRBJ1-5, with D possibly TRBD1 on 5 matching bases. The V end was cut by 0 bases, the J end by 3 bases, with 10 bases between. Germline V gene data show CDR1 as SGDLS and CDR2 as YYNGEE. The length of the CDR3 is 15 residues. DNA of the CDR3: TGTGCCAGCAGCGTAGAAGGGGTTTTCAATCAGCCCCAGCATTTT. The encoded protein is CASSVEGVFNQPQHF.

V and J are TRBV6-5 and TRBJ1-5; a possible D gene is TRBD1 (5 bases). This CDR3 is built from 16 residues. With 4 bases removed from V and 1 base from J, the gap between germline ends came to 14 bases. Germline assignment: CDR1 MNHEY and CDR2 SVGAGI. As DNA, the CDR3 is TGTGCCAGCAGTTCCAGAGTGGGGGGAAGCAATCAGCCCCAGCATTTT. This codes for CASSSRVGGSNQPQHF.

The chain has TRBV2 and TRBJ1-5, with D unclear. Trimming left V 8 bases short and J 4 bases short, with 6 bases between. The CDR3 consists of 11 residues. Germline V CDR1 and CDR2: SNHLY, FYNNEI. As DNA, the CDR3 is TGTGCCAGCGGGAGGAATCAGCCCCAGCATTTT. Its protein product is CASGRNQPQHF.

A few counts support this clone. The rearrangement uses TRBV7-9 and TRBJ1-2; possible D gene TRBD1, 6 bases. Germline lookup yields CDR1 SEHNR and CDR2 FQNEAQ (reference sequence). This CDR3 is built from 16 residues. V lost 6 bases to trimming and J lost 6 bases, with 23 bases between them. The CDR3 bases are TGTGCCAGCAGTGACCCTTTACACAGGGTCGCGGATGGCTACACCTTC. As protein: CASSDPLHRVADGYTF.

The chain joins TRBV7-6 to TRBJ1-5, with 9 bases fitting TRBD1. The ends lost 5 bases at V and 4 bases at J; junction bases unmatched: 3. The CDR3 length is 14 residues. Germline lookup yields CDR1 SGHVS and CDR2 FNYEAQ. The CDR3: CASSLGQGNQPQHF. As DNA, the CDR3 is TGTGCCAGCAGCCTAGGACAGGGGAATCAGCCCCAGCATTTT.

This rearrangement joins TRBV12-5 to TRBJ2-7; 8 nucleotides line up with TRBD2. CDR1 is LGHNT and CDR2 is FRNRAP in the germline V gene. With 8 bases clipped from V and 1 base from J, the junction kept 4 bases outside the gene matches. The length of the CDR3 is 13 residues. CDR3 sequence: CASLAGTSYEQYF. The CDR3 coding sequence is TGTGCTAGTCTAGCGGGTACATCCTACGAGCAGTACTTC.

This chain links TRBV28 with TRBJ1-2, with D unclear. V was shortened by 10 bases and J by 4 bases, with 22 bases between the two germline ends. The CDR3 consists of 15 residues. Germline V CDR1 and CDR2: MDHEN, SYDVKM. The CDR3 here is CATQRPGPGGYGYTF. Written as DNA, the CDR3 is TGTGCCACCCAAAGGCCCGGGCCCGGAGGCTATGGCTACACCTTC.

The chain has TRBV7-9 and TRBJ2-3; D not resolved. The CDR3 is 14 amino acids. V shed 5 bases and J shed 0 bases, with 9 bases lying between them. Looked up from germline, CDR1 is SEHNR and CDR2 is FQNEAQ (reference sequence). CDR3 sequence (DNA): TGTGCCAGCAGCCCCGTCCCTAGCACAGATACGCAGTATTTT. Its translation: CASSPVPSTDTQYF. The full variable domain, rest sourced from reference TRBV7-9 and TRBJ2-3, is DTGVSQNPRHKITKRGQNVTFRCDPISEHNRLYWYRQTLGQGPEFLTYFQNEAQLEKSRLLSDRFSAERPKGSFSTLEIQRTEQGDSAMYLCASSPVPSTDTQYFGPGTRLTVL.

The V call is TRBV5-1, the J call TRBJ1-5, with a tentative D call TRBD1 (5 bases). CDR3 size: 14 residues. The V end lost 6 bases, the J end lost 2 bases, and 12 bases lay between the germline ends. Germline V gene data show CDR1 as SGHRS and CDR2 as YFSETQ. As DNA, the CDR3 is TGCGCCAGCACCGAAGGGGTGGGCAATCAGCCCCAGCATTTT. Amino acids: CASTEGVGNQPQHF. Combining the CDR3 with reference TRBV5-1 and TRBJ1-5 gives the whole variable domain KAGVTQTPRYLIKTRGQQVTLSCSPISGHRSVSWYQQTPGQGLQFLFEYFSETQRNKGNFPGRFSGRQFSNSRSEMNVSTLELGDSALYLCASTEGVGNQPQHFGDGTRLSIL.

This clone appeared many times. The rearrangement joins TRBV9 to TRBJ2-2, with D perhaps matching TRBD1 (5 bases). This CDR3 is built from 15 residues. From germline, CDR1 is SGDLS and CDR2 YYNGEE. V gave up 7 bases and J gave up 3 bases, with 16 bases separating them. CDR3 sequence (DNA): TGTGCCAGCGGACCCCACGGACAAGACACCGGGGAGCTGTTTTTT. Residues: CASGPHGQDTGELFF.